Following are 28 T cell receptor beta chains from one sample sequenced in a study of identical twins. Via MiXCR, TCRdb re-called the 5' RACE reads, giving one row per CDR3 protein. This sample has some 500,000 distinct CDR3 sequences, with around a tenth found just once. Another study also made use of these data, one on yellow fever vaccine responses in identical twins.

The specimen was PBMCs. Receptors were obtained from a woman aged 18-35 years in good health.

The genes are TRBV18 and TRBJ2-7; possibly TRBD1 for D (5 bases). Germline assignment: CDR1 KGHSH and CDR2 LQKENI. V lost 0 bases, J lost 0 bases, and 6 bases lay in between. This CDR3 contains 14 residues. CDR3 in amino acids: CASSPPTASYEQYF. The CDR3 DNA reads TGTGCCAGCTCACCACCGACAGCCTCCTACGAGCAGTACTTC.

The V gene is TRBV6-6, the J gene TRBJ2-3; the D is unclear. CDR1 is MNHNY and CDR2 is SVGAGI in the germline V gene (reference sequence). The V gene lost 6 bases and the J gene lost 4 bases, with 11 bases spanning the gap. This CDR3 contains 13 residues. DNA for the CDR3: TGTGCCAGCAGGGCCGATAGGGCAGATACGCAGTATTTT. Translation gives CASRADRADTQYF.

Many counts were recorded for this clonotype. This chain connects TRBV27 to TRBJ2-2; maybe TRBD1 (7 bases). V was cut by 6 bases and J by 2 bases, with 16 bases left in between. This CDR3 is built from 16 residues. CDR1 and CDR2 (germline): MNHEY, SMNVEV (reference sequence). The CDR3 DNA follows: TGTGCCAGCAGCCGAGGGGGGACAGTTAACACCGGGGAGCTGTTTTTT. Its translation is CASSRGGTVNTGELFF.

This clonotype was detected many times. The CDR3 DNA sequence: TGTGCCAGCAGCCAAGAGGGTAGCCCGAATGAGCAGTTCTTC. It codes for CASSQEGSPNEQFF. The V and J genes are TRBV4-2 and TRBJ2-1; no firm D call. The V gene lost 0 bases and the J gene lost 7 bases, with 10 bases spanning the gap. CDR1 and CDR2 from the germline V gene are LGHNA and YNFKEQ. CDR3 length equals 14 residues.

This clonotype occurred a few times. This chain uses TRBV7-9 with TRBJ2-5; D not certain. Trimming took 0 bases from V and 1 from J, leaving 9 bases between them. The germline V gene encodes CDR1 SEHNR and CDR2 FQNEAQ (reference sequence). CDR3 length equals 15 residues. Here the CDR3 reads CASSLAGGIQETQYF. CDR3 nucleotides: TGTGCCAGCAGCTTAGCGGGCGGTATCCAAGAGACCCAGTACTTC.

At least ten counts were recorded for this clonotype. The rearrangement uses TRBV7-8 and TRBJ2-5; 8 nucleotides match TRBD1. This CDR3 region has 14 residues. The germline V gene encodes CDR1 SGHVS and CDR2 FQNEAQ. After removal of 5 bases from V and 3 bases from J, the junction contained 5 bases not matched to a gene. The CDR3 is CASSPGQGKETQYF. The CDR3 DNA reads as TGTGCCAGCAGCCCTGGACAGGGTAAAGAGACCCAGTACTTC.

In regard to this clonotype: One junction end does not reproduce the germline sequence, and a read error may be involved. The V gene is TRBV4-3, the J gene TRBJ2-7; no definite D call. The CDR3 covers 15 residues. In germline, CDR1 is LGHNA, CDR2 YSLEER. The CDR3 nucleotides are TGCGCCAGCAGCCAAGATTTCGGCTCCCTCTACGAGCAGTATTTC. Its translation is CASSQDFGSLYEQYF.

This clonotype was picked up many times. The chain links TRBV12-3 or TRBV12-4 to TRBJ2-2, with 7 bases aligning to TRBD1. The V segment lost 6 bases and the J segment 4 bases; nucleotides outside the gene matches: 8. CDR3 length equals 15 residues. CDR3 sequence: CASSQVAGGTGELFF. CDR3 nucleotide sequence: TGTGCCAGCAGCCAGGTCGCAGGGGGCACCGGGGAGCTGTTTTTT.

This clonotype was found many times. This chain joins TRBV27 and TRBJ2-2, with D maybe TRBD2 (5 bases). The V end was cut by 2 bases, the J end by 6 bases, with 16 bases between. Germline loops: CDR1 MNHEY, CDR2 SMNVEV (reference sequence). The CDR3 length is 16 residues. DNA for the CDR3: TGTGCCAGCAGTTTACTCGCTCGAGGGAAAGCCGGGGAGCTGTTTTTT. It yields the protein CASSLLARGKAGELFF.

Many counts were recorded for this clonotype. One end of the junction does not line up with germline, which may come from a read error. The chain links TRBV28 to TRBJ2-7; TRBD1 matches 9 bases. The germline gives CDR1 MDHEN, CDR2 SYDVKM. CDR3 length: 14 amino acids. CDR3 coding DNA: TGCGCCAGCAACACCGGGACAGGGTCGTACGAGCAGTACTTC. It yields the protein CASNTGTGSYEQYF.

This clonotype came up many times. This chain links TRBV5-5 with TRBJ2-5; 8 bases are a match to TRBD2. The trim removed 3 bases at V and 5 bases at J, leaving 12 bases unmatched. Germline loops: CDR1 SGHKS, CDR2 YYEKEE (reference sequence). The CDR3 contains 16 residues. The CDR3 DNA reads as TGTGCCAGCAGCTGGACCCACAGCGGGGGTACGGAGACCCAGTACTTC. Residues: CASSWTHSGGTETQYF.

This clonotype came up a few times. The chain has TRBV6-5 and TRBJ2-7, with 12 bases aligning to TRBD2. J gave up 3 bases and V 7 bases, and 4 bases lay outside the gene matches. The germline V gene encodes CDR1 MNHEY and CDR2 SVGAGI. The CDR3 runs to 14 residues. The CDR3 is CASTSTSGSYEQYF. DNA of the CDR3: TGTGCCAGCACTTCGACTAGCGGGAGCTACGAGCAGTACTTC.

This clonotype has more than one count but fewer than ten. The rearrangement joins TRBV15 to TRBJ2-7; TRBD2 matches at 8 bases. Germline V lookup: CDR1 LNHNV, CDR2 YYDKDF (reference sequence). Unmatched junction bases numbered 6, after V lost 5 bases and J lost 0 bases. The CDR3 spans 15 residues. The CDR3 sequence: CATSSGRGGSYEQYF. CDR3 nucleotides: TGTGCCACCAGCTCCGGGAGGGGGGGCTCCTACGAGCAGTACTTC.

This clonotype was detected many times. Its ends do not fully match the called genes, so a read error is possible. The CDR3 loop reads CASSLGNEQFF. The CDR3 region has the DNA TGTGCCAGCAGTTTAGGGAATGAGCAGTTCTTC. The chain recombines TRBV5-1 with TRBJ2-1; D is unresolved. The V gene's germline CDR1 is SGHRS and CDR2 YFSETQ. There are 11 residues in the CDR3.

The CDR3 DNA is TGTGCCAGCTCACCACGGAGGACCGGGGAAGAGACCCAGTACTTC. It yields the protein CASSPRRTGEETQYF. The chain couples TRBV18 to TRBJ2-5; tentatively, D is TRBD2 (5 bases). Trimming shortened V by 1 base and J by 3 bases, and 12 bases separated the two germline ends. The CDR3 is 15 residues long. CDR1 is KGHSH, CDR2 LQKENI, per germline.

The chain joins TRBV29-1 to TRBJ2-7, with 8 bases identical to TRBD1. V trimming: 6 bases; J trimming: 1 base; junction bases outside the gene matches: 5. The germline V gene encodes CDR1 SQVTM and CDR2 ANQGSEA. This CDR3 spans 13 amino acids. The CDR3 DNA follows: TGCAGCGTGAGGGACAGGCCATCCTACGAGCAGTACTTC. Residues: CSVRDRPSYEQYF.

This clonotype was detected many times. The rearrangement uses TRBV24-1 and TRBJ2-2; TRBD1 aligns across 7 bases. This CDR3 is built from 17 residues. With 5 bases clipped from V and 6 bases from J, the junction kept 14 bases outside the gene matches. Germline V gene sequence: CDR1 KGHDR, CDR2 SFDVKD. The CDR3, as DNA: TGTGCCACCAGTGTAGGGGGCGAGGATCCCTGGGCCGGGGAGCTGTTTTTT. Its protein is CATSVGGEDPWAGELFF.

V usage is TRBV11-2 and J usage is TRBJ1-1, with D unclear. This CDR3 contains 14 residues. Germline values: CDR1 SGHAT, CDR2 FQNNGV. V lost 1 base and J lost 2, with 8 bases in between. CDR3 coding DNA: TGTGCCAGCAGCTTAGTGTACAGCAACACTGAAGCTTTCTTT. It encodes CASSLVYSNTEAFF. The full variable domain, in which reference TRBV11-2 and TRBJ1-1 provide the parts outside the CDR3, is EAGVAQSPRYKIIEKRQSVAFWCNPISGHATLYWYQQILGQGPKLLIQFQNNGVVDDSQLPKDRFSAERLKGVDSTLKIQPAKLEDSAVYLCASSLVYSNTEAFFGQGTRLTVV.

This clonotype has a count of ten or more. The chain recombines TRBV10-1 with TRBJ2-7; possible D gene TRBD1, 5 bases. Between the trimmed V and J ends, which lost 5 bases and 3 bases, there was a span of 14 bases. The CDR3 consists of 14 residues. From germline, CDR1 is WNHNN and CDR2 SYGVQD (reference sequence). CDR3 sequence (DNA): TGCGCCAGCAGTCCACCAGGGTTAAGCTACGAGCAGTACTTC. It yields the protein CASSPPGLSYEQYF.

This clonotype has a handful of counts. The genes are TRBV4-1 and TRBJ2-2, with D maybe TRBD2 (6 bases). CDR3 length: 15 amino acids. Germline V gene lookup returns CDR1 MGHRA and CDR2 YSYEKL. V was cut by 4 bases and J by 3 bases, with 12 bases left in between. The CDR3, as DNA: TGCGCCAGCAGCCCGCTCCCGGGGGACACCGGGGAGCTGTTTTTT. Translation gives CASSPLPGDTGELFF.

The table lists this clonotype with many counts. The rearrangement joins TRBV29-1 to TRBJ1-1; a weak D match, TRBD1 (5 bases). Trimming left V 7 bases short and J 2 bases short, with 11 bases between. The CDR3 has 12 amino acids. Germline-derived CDR1 and CDR2 are SQVTM and ANQGSEA. The CDR3, as DNA: TGCAGCGCCGGGACCGCCAACACTGAAGCTTTCTTT. This gives the protein CSAGTANTEAFF. The entire variable domain, with the rest obtained from reference TRBV29-1 and TRBJ1-1, is as follows: SAVISQKPSRDICQRGTSLTIQCQVDSQVTMMFWYRQQPGQSLTLIATANQGSEATYESGFVIDKFPISRPNLTFSTLTVSNMSPEDSSIYLCSAGTANTEAFFGQGTRLTVV.

This clonotype was recorded many times. The chain joins TRBV7-9 to TRBJ2-7, with D unresolved. The V and J ends lost 1 base and 7 bases respectively, with 14 bases between them. Germline CDR1 and CDR2: SEHNR and FQNEAQ (reference sequence). The CDR3 is 14 residues long. CDR3 DNA: TGTGCCAGCAGCTTAGGCTCTCTCATTGGAGAGCAGTACTTC. This codes for CASSLGSLIGEQYF.

This clonotype was observed at least ten times. The chain employs TRBV15 and TRBJ2-7, with D possibly being TRBD1 (5 bases). Germline CDR1 reads LNHNV; CDR2 reads YYDKDF (reference sequence). Trimming stripped 8 bases from V and 0 bases from J, with 8 bases between. This CDR3 is built from 12 residues. Here the CDR3 DNA reads TGTGCCACCTCAGGGAACTCCTACGAGCAGTACTTC. It translates to CATSGNSYEQYF.

This clonotype showed up many times. This chain connects TRBV7-2 to TRBJ2-7; D call uncertain. V shed 4 bases and J shed 3 bases, with 7 bases lying between them. The CDR3 is 12 residues long. The germline V gene encodes CDR1 SGHTA and CDR2 FQGNSA. The CDR3 reads CASSSNNYEQYF. The CDR3 DNA follows: TGTGCCAGCAGCTCAAACAACTACGAGCAGTACTTC.

In its sample, this clonotype was seen once. This may arise from a read error, as a much more abundant clone is one base away. The chain combines TRBV2 with TRBJ1-1; the D is unclear. Germline values: CDR1 SNHLY, CDR2 FYNNEI. There are 17 residues in the CDR3. The V end lost 8 bases, the J end lost 0 bases, and 22 bases lay between the germline ends. The CDR3 DNA reads TGTGCCAGCTGTTTAGAGAAGTTAGGCAGATTGAACACTGAAGCTTTCTTT. As protein: CASCLEKLGRLNTEAFF.

The chain links TRBV30 to TRBJ2-7; D may be TRBD1 (6 bases). There are 13 residues in the CDR3. Germline V gives CDR1 GTSNPN, CDR2 SVGIG (reference sequence). The V and J ends lost 0 bases and 3 bases respectively, with 9 bases between them. DNA of the CDR3: TGTGCCTGGAGTGTCGTAGGGGGCTACGAGCAGTACTTC. The encoded protein is CAWSVVGGYEQYF.

This clonotype showed up just a few times. The V call is TRBV5-1, the J call TRBJ2-6; D is ambiguous. The V gene lost 4 bases and the J gene lost 1 base, with 12 bases spanning the gap. Germline values: CDR1 SGHRS, CDR2 YFSETQ. The CDR3 consists of 16 residues. CDR3 sequence (DNA): TGCGCCAGCAGCCCCAGTTTAGCATCTGGGGCCAACGTCCTGACTTTC. Translated: CASSPSLASGANVLTF. The variable domain in full, completed from reference TRBV5-1 and TRBJ2-6, reads KAGVTQTPRYLIKTRGQQVTLSCSPISGHRSVSWYQQTPGQGLQFLFEYFSETQRNKGNFPGRFSGRQFSNSRSEMNVSTLELGDSALYLCASSPSLASGANVLTFGAGSRLTVL.

The chain couples TRBV25-1 to TRBJ2-1, with 7 bases that match TRBD2. The CDR3 has 13 amino acids. Germline CDR1 reads MGHDK; CDR2 reads SYGVNS. V was clipped by 4 bases and J by 15 bases; unmatched bases: 12. CDR3: CASSAPGGRSGFF. The CDR3 DNA reads as TGTGCCAGCAGTGCTCCGGGGGGTCGATCCGGGTTCTTC.